The TCR beta chain under discussion was sequenced for a study of sequential checkpoint blockade in melanoma. Only in-frame clones appear in the TCRdb table, and some are missing; sequencing was by immunoSEQ multiplex PCR. Of 5,500 or so clones in the sample, 35% to 50% were seen once. The V gene lost 3 bases and the J gene lost 0 bases, with 8 bases spanning the gap. The CDR3 sequence is 13 residues long. Germline V gives CDR1 GTSNPN, CDR2 SVGIG (reference sequence). Treatment: randomized to nivolumab then ipilimumab (arm A) or the reverse (arm B). This specimen consisted of tumor tissue (inferred from file names), obtained from a patient given nivolumab and ipilimumab in sequence. The sequence derives from a human donor with melanoma. The chain uses TRBV30 and TRBJ1-2; D is possibly TRBD1 (5 bases). The CDR3 DNA follows: TGTGCCTGGAGCCCGGGACCTAACTATGGCTACACCTTC. Its protein is CAWSPGPNYGYTF.